These 3 T cell receptor beta chains were sequenced from one sample in a study of tissue T cells after allogeneic stem cell transplantation. The table came from immunoSEQ multiplex PCR; TCRdb's copy has only in-frame clones and leaves some out. Of some 17,000 clones listed, roughly 70% are singletons. The material sequenced was spleen. All receptors come from a female BALB/c mouse in good health. The mice in this strain carry MHC haplotype H2-d.

For this clone: Mouse germline and gene names are used. The read ends 1 residue before the CDR3 terminus; that terminus is restored from the germline J gene. V gene TRBV31 combines with J gene TRBJ2-7; D is undetermined. V was clipped by 1 base and J by 3 bases, with 7 bases between them. The germline V gene has CDR1 GKSSPN and CDR2 SITVG. This CDR3 region has 12 residues. Here the CDR3 reads CAWSRTNYEQYF. Partial CDR3 DNA: TGTGCCTGGAGTCGGACGAACTATGAACAGTAC.

As for this clone: Gene names and germline refer to mouse. The read falls 1 residue short of the CDR3 end, and the missing part is taken from the germline J gene. This sequence joins TRBV13-2 and TRBJ2-4, with TRBD2 matching over 8 bases. Germline V lookup: CDR1 NNHNN, CDR2 SYGAGS (reference sequence). The CDR3 runs to 15 residues. V was clipped by 5 bases and J by 0 bases; unmatched bases: 5. CDR3 loop: CASGHWGPSQNTLYF. CDR3 DNA (partial): TGTGCCAGCGGCCACTGGGGGCCAAGTCAAAACACCTTGTAC.

Comment on this clone: The gene symbols are mouse symbols. The DNA ends 1 residue before the CDR3 does, and the rest of the CDR3 is filled in from the germline J gene. V usage is TRBV4 and J usage is TRBJ2-2; 8 bases align to TRBD2. Per the germline V gene, CDR1 is LGHDT and CDR2 is YNNKQL (reference sequence). V dropped 4 bases and J dropped 0; count of bases not matched to a gene: 4. CDR3 length: 16 amino acids. Incomplete CDR3 DNA: TGTGCCAGCAGCTTCACTGGGGGTGCAAACACCGGGCAGCTCTAC. Its translation: CASSFTGGANTGQLY. The full CDR3 reads CASSFTGGANTGQLYF.